Following are 27 T cell receptor beta chains from one sample sequenced in a study of T-cell memory formation after mild COVID-19. TCRdb re-called the 5' RACE reads with MiXCR, one entry per CDR3 protein. Altogether around 130,000 distinct CDR3 sequences are present, about 6% being singletons, with the ten largest covering roughly 2%. Material: PBMCs or a T cell subset sorted from them (not recorded which). All receptors derive from an adult woman who had mild COVID-19 (a few samples of this study predate the infection). Cell type and time point are not known.

Only a few counts were recorded for this clonotype. The chain recombines TRBV4-3 with TRBJ2-2; weak D call: TRBD1 (5 bases). V shed 0 bases and J shed 4 bases, with 12 bases lying between them. The CDR3 contains 16 residues. Per the germline V gene, CDR1 is LGHNA and CDR2 is YSLEER. CDR3 coding DNA: TGCGCCAGCAGCCAAGATATTTTAGGGGTCACCGGGGAGCTGTTTTTT. This encodes CASSQDILGVTGELFF.

This clonotype was observed at least ten times. V is TRBV5-1 and J is TRBJ1-1; TRBD1 matches at 8 bases. The germline V gene has CDR1 SGHRS and CDR2 YFSETQ. This CDR3 has 14 residues. V was pared by 4 bases and J by 5 bases, with 7 bases of the junction left unmatched. The CDR3, as DNA: TGCGCCAGCAGCGCAAGGACAGGGATGACTGAAGCTTTCTTT. It specifies CASSARTGMTEAFF. Variable domain in full (rest from reference TRBV5-1 and TRBJ1-1): KAGVTQTPRYLIKTRGQQVTLSCSPISGHRSVSWYQQTPGQGLQFLFEYFSETQRNKGNFPGRFSGRQFSNSRSEMNVSTLELGDSALYLCASSARTGMTEAFFGQGTRLTVV.

The CDR3 bases are TGTGCCACCAGCAGAGGCCTTTCCGAGTTCTCCTATGGCTACACCTTC. Translated, it gives CATSRGLSEFSYGYTF. This chain joins TRBV15 and TRBJ1-2; no clear D gene. Germline V lookup: CDR1 LNHNV, CDR2 YYDKDF (reference sequence). V lost 1 base, J lost 4 bases, and 16 bases lay in between. The length of the CDR3 is 16 residues.

This clonotype was picked up a small number of times. This chain links TRBV5-1 with TRBJ1-3; possible D gene TRBD1, 5 bases. The germline CDR1 and CDR2 sequences are SGHRS and YFSETQ. The CDR3 spans 15 residues. With 0 bases removed from V and 4 bases from J, the gap between germline ends came to 11 bases. The CDR3 DNA reads as TGCGCCAGCAGCTTGGAATGGGGCGGAGGAAACACCATATATTTT. This sequence encodes CASSLEWGGGNTIYF.

The table lists this clonotype with a few counts. The chain uses TRBV5-1 and TRBJ2-5, with TRBD2 matching over 14 bases. The CDR3 totals 16 residues. V trimming: 4 bases; J trimming: 2 bases; junction bases outside the gene matches: 4. Looked up from germline, CDR1 is SGHRS and CDR2 is YFSETQ. CDR3 sequence: CASSRGTSGGQETQYF. The CDR3 nucleotides are TGCGCCAGCAGCCGTGGGACTAGCGGGGGACAAGAGACCCAGTACTTC.

The table lists this clonotype with many counts. This chain joins TRBV12-3 or TRBV12-4 and TRBJ2-7; D call uncertain. Trimming shortened V by 0 bases and J by 1 base, and 7 bases separated the two germline ends. The CDR3 runs 14 residues. This CDR3 reads CASSLAYRSYEQYF. CDR3 DNA: TGTGCCAGCAGTTTAGCGTACCGATCCTACGAGCAGTACTTC.

This clonotype has ten or more counts. This chain connects TRBV7-2 to TRBJ2-5, with a weak D call TRBD1 (6 bases). Germline CDR1 SGHTA, CDR2 FQGNSA. The CDR3 runs to 14 residues. Trimming removed 1 base from V and 7 bases from J, with 13 bases in between. In nucleotides, the CDR3 is TGTGCCAGCAGCTTAGGTACAGGGTACGGGACCCAGTACTTC. It codes for CASSLGTGYGTQYF.

As concerns this clonotype: A much more abundant neighbour one base away suggests this may be a read error. The chain is built from TRBV29-1 and TRBJ1-1, with 7 bases identical to TRBD1. The CDR3 is 12 amino acids. J was trimmed by 1 base and V by 4 bases; bases with no gene match: 0. From germline, CDR1 is SQVTM and CDR2 ANQGSEA. The DNA for the CDR3 is TGCAGCGTTGGACAGGGGAACACTGAAGCTTTCTTT. Residues: CSVGQGNTEAFF. Combining the CDR3 with reference TRBV29-1 and TRBJ1-1 gives the whole variable domain SAVISQKPSRDICQRGTSLTIQCQVDSQVTMMFWYRQQPGQSLTLIATANQGSEATYESGFVIDKFPISRPNLTFSTLTVSNMSPEDSSIYLCSVGQGNTEAFFGQGTRLTVV.

The chain is built from TRBV27 and TRBJ2-1; the D call may be TRBD1 or TRBD2 (5 bases each). Germline V gene sequence: CDR1 MNHEY, CDR2 SMNVEV (reference sequence). The CDR3 length is 16 residues. With 9 bases removed from V and 7 bases from J, the gap between germline ends came to 25 bases. In nucleotides, the CDR3 is TGTGCCAGTATGCCAACGGTGGGGACCCCTACTAATGAGCAGTTCTTC. Translation gives CASMPTVGTPTNEQFF.

By its share, this clonotype is medium-sized. DNA of the CDR3: TGCGCCAGCAGCTTGGGTGGGGGAATCTACGAGCAGTACTTC. This encodes CASSLGGGIYEQYF. The chain is built from TRBV5-1 and TRBJ2-7, with D tentatively TRBD1 or TRBD2 (5 bases each). The CDR3 runs to 14 residues. The germline V gene has CDR1 SGHRS and CDR2 YFSETQ. Trimming left V 0 bases short and J 3 bases short, with 10 bases between.

This clonotype was observed a single time. This chain links TRBV7-9 with TRBJ1-3; D is unresolved. Germline loops: CDR1 SEHNR, CDR2 FQNEAQ (reference sequence). Trimming stripped 6 bases from V and 0 bases from J, with 9 bases between. This CDR3 has 14 amino acids. This chain's CDR3 is CASRASNSGNTIYF. CDR3 coding DNA: TGTGCCAGCAGAGCCTCCAACTCTGGAAACACCATATATTTT.

This clonotype has more than one count but fewer than ten. The chain is built from TRBV14 and TRBJ2-1; TRBD2 matches at 8 bases. Germline V gene lookup returns CDR1 SGHDN and CDR2 FVKESK. Trimming cost V 1 base and J 5 bases; bases outside gene matches: 4. The CDR3 contains 15 residues. CDR3 sequence reads: CASSQASGGDNEQFF. DNA for the CDR3: TGTGCCAGCAGCCAAGCAAGCGGGGGAGACAATGAGCAGTTCTTC.

Written as DNA, the CDR3 is TGCGCCAGCAGCCGAGAGGGTGGTCTTTACAATGAGCAGTTCTTC. Translated: CASSREGGLYNEQFF. The V call is TRBV5-1, the J call TRBJ2-1; D possibly corresponds to TRBD2 (5 bases). The CDR3 runs 15 residues. The germline V and J ends were trimmed by 4 bases and 4 bases, with 15 bases remaining between them. CDR1 is SGHRS and CDR2 is YFSETQ in the germline V gene.

Ten or more counts support this clonotype. The chain recombines TRBV9 with TRBJ2-1, with D perhaps TRBD2 (7 bases). This CDR3 has 15 amino acids. Trimming removed 4 bases from V and 5 bases from J, with 16 bases in between. Per germline, CDR1 SGDLS and CDR2 YYNGEE. The CDR3 is CASSRGGRTNNEQFF. The CDR3 DNA is TGTGCCAGCAGCAGGGGGGGACGGACTAACAATGAGCAGTTCTTC.

The chain is built from TRBV5-1 and TRBJ2-3; D unresolved. V lost 0 bases and J lost 4, with 9 bases in between. This CDR3 spans 14 amino acids. Germline CDR1 reads SGHRS; CDR2 reads YFSETQ. CDR3 in amino acids: CASSLDLVSDTQYF. The CDR3 DNA sequence: TGCGCCAGCAGCTTGGATTTGGTTTCAGATACGCAGTATTTT.

In this sample, this clonotype turned up a few times. CDR3 in DNA: TGTGCCAGCAGCCAATTGGATAGCGGGAAGGTCGAGCAGTACTTC. Amino acids: CASSQLDSGKVEQYF. The chain is built from TRBV3-1 and TRBJ2-7; 8 positions match TRBD2. The length of the CDR3 is 15 residues. V dropped 2 bases and J dropped 6; count of bases not matched to a gene: 9. Germline-derived CDR1 and CDR2 are LGHDT and YNNKEL (reference sequence).

The CDR3 is CASSQGSGAGGYTF. CDR3 coding DNA: TGTGCCAGCAGCCAAGGCTCCGGGGCGGGTGGCTACACCTTC. V and J are TRBV4-2 and TRBJ1-2, with TRBD1 as a possible D gene (5 bases). Trimming took 1 base from V and 7 from J, leaving 13 bases between them. Germline assignment: CDR1 LGHNA and CDR2 YNFKEQ. The CDR3 sequence is 14 residues long.

This clonotype has only a few counts. This chain links TRBV13 with TRBJ2-3; D perhaps matches TRBD1 (6 bases). Germline CDR1 PRHDT, CDR2 FYEKMQ (reference sequence). This CDR3 region has 12 residues. Trimming removed 3 bases at V and 10 bases at J, with 11 bases between. CDR3 sequence reads: CASSFGQRSQYF. DNA for the CDR3: TGTGCCAGCAGCTTCGGACAGCGATCGCAGTATTTT.

The V gene is TRBV7-9, the J gene TRBJ1-1; maybe TRBD1 (5 bases). The V end lost 1 base, the J end lost 4 bases, and 13 bases lay between the germline ends. The CDR3 has 15 residues. CDR1 is SEHNR, CDR2 FQNEAQ, per germline (reference sequence). CDR3: CASSLVGATGTEAFF. For the CDR3, the DNA is TGTGCCAGCAGCTTAGTTGGGGCGACGGGCACTGAAGCTTTCTTT.

The chain carries TRBV7-2 and TRBJ1-1; perhaps TRBD1 as D (5 bases). The CDR3 has 15 residues. Germline V CDR1 and CDR2: SGHTA, FQGNSA. V dropped 1 base and J dropped 1 base, with 10 bases sitting between them. DNA for the CDR3: TGTGCCAGCAGCTTAGTTGTAGGGGCGAACACTGAAGCTTTCTTT. Translation: CASSLVVGANTEAFF.

This clonotype was counted ten times or more. V gene TRBV12-3 or TRBV12-4 combines with J gene TRBJ1-1, with 11 bases lining up with TRBD1. The CDR3 is 15 amino acids. Trimming removed 6 bases from V and 1 base from J; junction bases left unmatched: 4. The CDR3 protein is CASSPGQGGNTEAFF. As DNA, the CDR3 is TGTGCCAGCAGCCCGGGACAGGGGGGGAACACTGAAGCTTTCTTT.

This clonotype was observed at least ten times. The CDR3 nucleotides read TGCGCCAGCAGCCAAGATATGATGCTCGGCGGGAGGGCCGTAGCAGATACGCAGTATTTT. Amino acids: CASSQDMMLGGRAVADTQYF. The chain is built from TRBV4-3 and TRBJ2-3, with TRBD2 matching over 9 bases. Germline lookup yields CDR1 LGHNA and CDR2 YSLEER. Trimming removed 0 bases from V and 4 bases from J; junction bases left unmatched: 17. This CDR3 has 20 amino acids.

This clonotype has just a few counts. The V call is TRBV5-1, the J call TRBJ2-5; no definite D call. CDR1 SGHRS and CDR2 YFSETQ come from the germline V gene. The V end lost 2 bases, the J end lost 5 bases, and 10 bases lay between the germline ends. The CDR3 spans 13 residues. The CDR3 loop reads CASSFGPEETQYF. The CDR3 nucleotides read TGCGCCAGCAGCTTCGGACCTGAGGAGACCCAGTACTTC.

The V call is TRBV2, the J call TRBJ2-1; 10 bases match TRBD2. The CDR3 totals 15 residues. Trimming took 6 bases from V and 4 from J; bases not matched to a gene: 6. CDR1 is SNHLY and CDR2 is FYNNEI in the germline V gene. The CDR3 DNA is TGTGCCAGCAGGCGGGGTAGCGGGAGGTACAATGAGCAGTTCTTC. This gives the protein CASRRGSGRYNEQFF.

This clonotype was detected many times. The chain uses TRBV20-1 and TRBJ2-5; 10 nucleotides align to TRBD2. CDR1 and CDR2 from the germline V gene are DFQATT and SNEGSKA (reference sequence). V shed 4 bases and J 7 bases; nucleotides not matched to a gene: 12. This CDR3 has 15 residues. The CDR3 DNA reads TGCAGTGCTAAACTAGCGGGAAGGCCCAGTGGGACCCAGTACTTC. It yields the protein CSAKLAGRPSGTQYF.

The genes are TRBV6-1 and TRBJ2-2; a possible D gene is TRBD1 (6 bases). V was cut by 5 bases and J by 8 bases, with 15 bases left in between. This CDR3 is 14 amino acids long. Per the germline V gene, CDR1 is MNHNS and CDR2 is SASEGT. CDR3 sequence: CASSYGQSAGELFF. The DNA for the CDR3 is TGTGCCAGCAGTTACGGACAGTCGGCGGGGGAGCTGTTTTTT.

This clonotype has just a few counts. This chain connects TRBV5-1 to TRBJ1-2, with D unresolved. The germline V gene encodes CDR1 SGHRS and CDR2 YFSETQ. Trimming left V 4 bases short and J 0 bases short, with 7 bases between. The CDR3 runs 13 residues. The CDR3 sequence: CASSVGPNYGYTF. In DNA form, the CDR3 reads TGCGCCAGCAGCGTGGGCCCTAACTATGGCTACACCTTC.